This paragraph reports one T cell receptor beta chain. These data come from a study of memory CD4+ T cells and cytomegalovirus serostatus. V lost 5 bases and J lost 5; bases outside the gene matches: 10. The CDR3 totals 16 residues. Germline V lookup: CDR1 SGHRS, CDR2 YFSETQ. The data were produced by immunoSEQ multiplex PCR, yet TCRdb's version contains in-frame clones alone and is incomplete. The repertoire holds some 87,000 clones, with 75% to 85% as singletons. The sort gate was single viable CD3+CD4+CD8-CD45RO+ cells for memory CD4+ T cells. This receptor was obtained from an adult in good health and CMV-seropositive. The gene calls are TRBV5-1 and TRBJ2-5, with 12 positions matching TRBD2. Material for sequencing was memory CD4+ T cells from blood. The CDR3 DNA reads TGCGCCAGCAGGGTGACTAGCGGGAGATGGTCGGAGACCCAGTACTTC. Translated: CASRVTSGRWSETQYF.